These T cell receptor beta chains were read from a single sample in a study of graft-versus-host responses after intestinal transplantation. Libraries were prepared by immunoSEQ multiplex PCR; TCRdb keeps only in-frame clonotypes and omits some of them. This sample has 510 or so clones, with roughly 90% found just once. The specimen comprised ileum tissue, sampled roughly 46 days after intestinal transplant. Receptors originate from a human patient who received an intestinal transplant, so some T cells may come from the graft donor. CDR3s include the opening cysteine and the closing phenylalanine or tryptophan. D genes are given only for firm matches. Expanded clones are given a class, and other clones once, few, many or no size at all.

J gene: TRBJ2-1
D gene: TRBD1
clone size: once
V gene: TRBV9
CDR3 protein: CASSEGTGNIDEQFF
CDR3 DNA: TGTGCCAGCAGCGAGGGGACAGGGAATATCGATGAGCAGTTCTTC

J gene: TRBJ2-5
D gene: .
clone size: .
V gene: TRBV6-1
CDR3 protein: CASSEQGGVETQYF
CDR3 DNA: TGTGCCAGCAGTGAACAGGGGGGTGTGGAGACCCAGTACTTC

J gene: TRBJ1-2
D gene: .
clone size: .
V gene: TRBV5-6
CDR3 protein: CASSLWQEPSNYGYTF
CDR3 DNA: TGTGCCAGCAGCTTGTGGCAGGAACCCTCTAACTATGGCTACACCTTC

J gene: TRBJ1-2
D gene: .
clone size: .
V gene: TRBV7-9
CDR3 protein: CASSLGKREANRALHGYTF
CDR3 DNA: TGTGCCAGCAGCTTAGGAAAAAGGGAAGCAAACAGGGCTTTGCATGGCTACACCTTC

J gene: TRBJ1-1
D gene: .
clone size: few
V gene: TRBV6-5
CDR3 protein: CASSYVWMNTEAFF
CDR3 DNA: TGTGCCAGCAGTTACGTTTGGATGAACACTGAAGCTTTCTTT

J gene: TRBJ2-5
D gene: .
clone size: .
V gene: TRBV25-1
CDR3 protein: CASFLAKYQETQYF
CDR3 DNA: TGTGCCAGCTTCCTGGCCAAGTACCAAGAGACCCAGTACTTC

J gene: TRBJ2-5
D gene: TRBD1
clone size: .
V gene: TRBV9
CDR3 protein: CASSPRQGLHQETQYF
CDR3 DNA: TGTGCCAGCAGCCCTCGACAGGGGCTCCACCAAGAGACCCAGTACTTC

J gene: TRBJ2-5
D gene: TRBD1
clone size: .
V gene: TRBV6-1
CDR3 protein: CASSLDRGQTQYF
CDR3 DNA: TGTGCCAGCAGTTTAGACAGGGGGCAGACCCAGTACTTC

J gene: TRBJ2-7
D gene: .
clone size: .
V gene: TRBV7-9
CDR3 protein: CASSGTLYEQYF
CDR3 DNA: TGTGCCAGCAGCGGGACCCTTTACGAGCAGTACTTC

J gene: TRBJ2-3
D gene: TRBD1
clone size: .
V gene: TRBV28
CDR3 protein: CASSLGQGATDTQYF
CDR3 DNA: TGTGCCAGCAGTTTAGGACAGGGGGCCACAGATACGCAGTATTTT

J gene: TRBJ1-4
D gene: TRBD1
clone size: .
V gene: TRBV6-5
CDR3 protein: CASRTGANEKLFF
CDR3 DNA: TGTGCCAGCCGGACAGGCGCCAATGAAAAACTGTTTTTT

J gene: TRBJ2-5
D gene: TRBD1
clone size: .
V gene: TRBV9
CDR3 protein: CASSVEANTGAQWETQYF
CDR3 DNA: TGTGCCAGCAGCGTAGAAGCCAACACAGGGGCGCAGTGGGAGACCCAGTACTTC

J gene: TRBJ2-7
D gene: TRBD2
clone size: .
V gene: TRBV7-9
CDR3 protein: CASSLAGGPNEQYF
CDR3 DNA: TGTGCCAGCAGCTTAGCGGGAGGGCCAAACGAGCAGTACTTC

J gene: TRBJ2-1
D gene: .
clone size: .
V gene: TRBV6-1
CDR3 protein: CASSEASGSYNEQFF
CDR3 DNA: TGTGCCAGCAGTGAAGCTAGCGGCTCCTACAATGAGCAGTTCTTC

J gene: TRBJ2-7
D gene: TRBD1
clone size: .
V gene: TRBV4-2
CDR3 protein: CASSQVKGQGADEQYF
CDR3 DNA: TGTGCCAGCAGCCAAGTCAAGGGACAGGGGGCCGACGAGCAGTACTTC

J gene: TRBJ1-2
D gene: .
clone size: .
V gene: TRBV19
CDR3 protein: CASSTAGRAYGYTF
CDR3 DNA: TGTGCCAGTAGTACCGCCGGACGGGCGTATGGCTACACCTTC

J gene: TRBJ2-3
D gene: .
clone size: .
V gene: TRBV12-5
CDR3 protein: CASGLNPTDRDTQYF
CDR3 DNA: TGTGCTAGTGGTTTGAACCCTACCGATAGGGATACGCAGTATTTT

J gene: TRBJ1-1
D gene: .
clone size: .
V gene: TRBV5-1
CDR3 protein: CASSLETGLNTEAFF
CDR3 DNA: TGCGCCAGCAGCCTTGAGACAGGACTTAACACTGAAGCTTTCTTT

J gene: TRBJ2-1
D gene: .
clone size: once
V gene: TRBV4-1
CDR3 protein: CASSLELAPRTNEQFF
CDR3 DNA: TGCGCCAGCAGCCTCGAACTGGCCCCGAGAACGAATGAGCAGTTCTTC

J gene: TRBJ1-2
D gene: .
clone size: .
V gene: TRBV29-1
CDR3 protein: CSVEGPSGSDGYTF
CDR3 DNA: TGCAGCGTTGAAGGCCCTTCAGGGTCGGATGGCTACACCTTC

J gene: TRBJ2-6
D gene: .
clone size: .
V gene: TRBV7-6
CDR3 protein: CASSICSESHKSRANVLTF
CDR3 DNA: TGTGCCAGCAGCATCTGCAGTGAATCTCACAAAAGTCGGGCCAACGTCCTGACTTTC